The 5 T cell receptor beta chains listed next were all sequenced from one sample in a study of PD-L1 blockade in urothelial cancer. Time point described: peripheral blood 6 weeks after treatment start. The table came from immunoSEQ multiplex PCR; TCRdb's copy has only in-frame clones and leaves some out. This table holds just over 35,000 clones, approximately 80% found once. The material sequenced was PBMCs, taken around atezolizumab (anti-PD-L1) treatment. These receptors were obtained from a man aged 35-49 years with urothelial cancer.

V usage is TRBV11-3 and J usage is TRBJ2-1, with 11 bases matching TRBD2. Losses at the gene ends were 5 bases for V and 4 bases for J; bases not matched to a gene: 4. The CDR3 is 15 residues long. Germline CDR1 reads SGHNT; CDR2 reads YENEEA. In DNA, the CDR3 is TGTGCCAGCAGCGCGGGACTAGCGGATTACAATGAGCAGTTCTTC. This sequence encodes CASSAGLADYNEQFF.

The gene calls are TRBV7-2 and TRBJ2-1; 13 bases align to TRBD2. The length of the CDR3 is 15 residues. Germline V CDR1 and CDR2: SGHTA, FQGNSA. The trim removed 5 bases at V and 10 bases at J, leaving 8 bases unmatched. CDR3: CASSPGLAGEAEQFF. The CDR3 region has the DNA TGTGCCAGCAGCCCTGGACTAGCGGGGGAAGCCGAGCAGTTCTTC.

In DNA, the CDR3 is TGTGCCAGCAGCTCGCGAGGGCTAGCGGACGAGCAGTACTTC. The encoded protein is CASSSRGLADEQYF. This rearrangement joins TRBV7-9 to TRBJ2-7; 7 bases line up with TRBD2. The junction had 8 bases not matched to a gene; V was cut back by 4 bases and J by 5 bases. The germline CDR1 and CDR2 sequences are SEHNR and FQNEAQ (reference sequence). The CDR3 consists of 14 residues. Filled out from reference TRBV7-9 and TRBJ2-7, the complete variable domain reads DTGVSQNPRHKITKRGQNVTFRCDPISEHNRLYWYRQTLGQGPEFLTYFQNEAQLEKSRLLSDRFSAERPKGSFSTLEIQRTEQGDSAMYLCASSSRGLADEQYFGPGTRLTVT.

The genes are TRBV30 and TRBJ1-2; 7 bases line up with TRBD1. Germline V gives CDR1 GTSNPN, CDR2 SVGIG (reference sequence). V lost 0 bases and J lost 5; bases outside the gene matches: 6. The CDR3 spans 14 residues. The CDR3, as DNA: TGTGCCTGGAGTGTAGGGGCAGGGGGGTATGGCTACACCTTC. Translating it yields CAWSVGAGGYGYTF. The entire variable domain, with the rest obtained from reference TRBV30 and TRBJ1-2, is as follows: SQTIHQWPATLVQPVGSPLSLECTVEGTSNPNLYWYRQAAGRGLQLLFYSVGIGQISSEVPQNLSASRPQDRQFILSSKKLLLSDSGFYLCAWSVGAGGYGYTFGSGTRLTVV.

This chain uses TRBV6-5 with TRBJ1-3, with a possible D match to TRBD1 (6 bases). Trimming took off 6 bases at V and 0 bases at J, with 9 bases between the two ends. CDR1 is MNHEY, CDR2 SVGAGI, per germline. The CDR3 is 14 residues long. CDR3 sequence: CASSRGGSGNTIYF. In DNA, the CDR3 is TGTGCCAGCAGCCGAGGGGGCTCTGGAAACACCATATATTTT.